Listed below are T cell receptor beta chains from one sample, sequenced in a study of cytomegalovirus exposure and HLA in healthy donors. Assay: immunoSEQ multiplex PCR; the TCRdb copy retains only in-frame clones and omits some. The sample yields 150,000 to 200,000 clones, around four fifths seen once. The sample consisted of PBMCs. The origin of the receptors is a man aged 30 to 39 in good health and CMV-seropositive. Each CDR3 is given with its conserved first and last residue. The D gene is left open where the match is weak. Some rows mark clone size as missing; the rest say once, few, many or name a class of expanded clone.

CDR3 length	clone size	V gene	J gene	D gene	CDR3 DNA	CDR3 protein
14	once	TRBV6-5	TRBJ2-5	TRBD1	TGTGCCAGCAGTTTAGGGACAGGTCAAGAGACCCAGTACTTC	CASSLGTGQETQYF
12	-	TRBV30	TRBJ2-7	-	TGTGCCTGGAGTGTCAGGGACTACGAGCAGTACTTC	CAWSVRDYEQYF
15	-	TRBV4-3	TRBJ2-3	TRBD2	TGCGCCAGCAGCCAGGCGAATAGCGGGGTTAAGACGCAGTATTTT	CASSQANSGVKTQYF
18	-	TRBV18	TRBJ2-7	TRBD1	TGTGCCAGCTCACCTCGCCCATCCGGGACAGGGTACTCCTACGAGCAGTACTTC	CASSPRPSGTGYSYEQYF
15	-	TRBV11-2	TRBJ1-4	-	TGTGCCAGCAGCTCAATCGGAACCGGGGGGGAAAAACTGTTTTTT	CASSSIGTGGEKLFF
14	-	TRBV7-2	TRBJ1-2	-	TGTGCCAGCAGCTTAGGGCAGGGTGGCTATGGCTACACCTTC	CASSLGQGGYGYTF
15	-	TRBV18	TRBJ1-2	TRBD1	TGTGCCAGCTCACCACGGACAGGAGGTGATGTTGGCTACACCTTC	CASSPRTGGDVGYTF
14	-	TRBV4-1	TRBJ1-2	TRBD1	TGCGCCAGCAGCCAATCGGACAGGGCTGGTGGCTACACCTTC	CASSQSDRAGGYTF
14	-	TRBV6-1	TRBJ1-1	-	TGTGCCACCACGGGGGGGCAGGGGAACACTGAAGCTTTCTTT	CATTGGQGNTEAFF
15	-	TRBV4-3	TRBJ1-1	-	TGCGCCAGCAGCCAAGATAGGCATTCGGGGACTGAAGCTTTCTTT	CASSQDRHSGTEAFF
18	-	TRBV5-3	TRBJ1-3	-	TGTGCCAGAAGCAACCGTTCAGGGGAGAGGGTCTCTGGAAACACCATATATTTT	CARSNRSGERVSGNTIYF
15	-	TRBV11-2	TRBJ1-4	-	TGTGCCAGCAGCTTATCTTGGGGCAGTGGTGAAAAACTGTTTTTT	CASSLSWGSGEKLFF
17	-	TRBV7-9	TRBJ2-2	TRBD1	TGTGCCAGCAGCTCATTAGGACAGGACGCGAACACCGGGGAGCTGTTTTTT	CASSSLGQDANTGELFF
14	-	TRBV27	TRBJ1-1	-	TGTGCCAGCAGTTTCGGGGGTCCCCACACTGAAGCTTTCTTT	CASSFGGPHTEAFF
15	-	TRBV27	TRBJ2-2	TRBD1	TGTGCCAGCAGTTTCGACAGGGGGCCAACCGGGGAGCTGTTTTTT	CASSFDRGPTGELFF
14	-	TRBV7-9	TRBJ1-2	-	TGTGCCAGCAGCTTAGACAGGGTTTTTTATGGCTACACCTTC	CASSLDRVFYGYTF
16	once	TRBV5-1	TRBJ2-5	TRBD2	TGCGCCAGCACCCCTCCGACTAGCCTGGGGTGGGAGACCCAGTACTTC	CASTPPTSLGWETQYF
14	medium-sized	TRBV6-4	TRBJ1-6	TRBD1	TGTGCCAGCAGTGACGGACAGGATAATTCACCCCTCCACTTT	CASSDGQDNSPLHF
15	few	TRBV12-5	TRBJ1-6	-	TGTGCTAGTGGTTCTGGAGGGGCGGCATTGTCACCCCTCCACTTT	CASGSGGAALSPLHF
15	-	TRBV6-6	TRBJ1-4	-	TGTGCCAGCAGTTACCTTAGTGGGGCAAATGAAAAACTGTTTTTT	CASSYLSGANEKLFF
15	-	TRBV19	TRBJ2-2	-	TGTGCCAGTAGTATAGTCAGGGATAACACCGGGGAGCTGTTTTTT	CASSIVRDNTGELFF
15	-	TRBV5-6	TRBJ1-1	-	TGTGCCAGCAGCTTGTTGTGGCACATCAACACTGAAGCTTTCTTT	CASSLLWHINTEAFF
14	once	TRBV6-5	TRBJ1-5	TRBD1	TGTGCCAGCAGAACGGGACAGGAGCCACAGCCCCAGCATTTT	CASRTGQEPQPQHF
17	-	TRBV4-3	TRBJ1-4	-	TGCGCCAGCAGCCAAGATCCGACTGGGTTTTCTAATGAAAAACTGTTTTTT	CASSQDPTGFSNEKLFF
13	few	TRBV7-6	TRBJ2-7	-	TGTGCCAGCAGCTTGGCAGATTCCTACGAGCAGTACTTC	CASSLADSYEQYF
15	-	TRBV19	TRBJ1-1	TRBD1	TGTGCCAGTAGTCGGCCCCGGACAGGCAGAGCTGAAGCTTTCTTT	CASSRPRTGRAEAFF
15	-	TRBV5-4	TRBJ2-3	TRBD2	TGTGCCAGCAGCTCGGAGGGACTAGCATCCGATACGCAGTATTTT	CASSSEGLASDTQYF
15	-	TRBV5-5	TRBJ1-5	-	TGTGCCAGCAGCGCGGGGAGTAATGGGCCCGCGCCCCAGCATTTT	CASSAGSNGPAPQHF
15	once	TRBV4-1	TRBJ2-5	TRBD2	TGCGCCAGCAGCCGACCGGGACTAGCGGAAGAGACCCAGTACTTC	CASSRPGLAEETQYF
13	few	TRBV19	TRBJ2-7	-	TGTGCCAGTAGTATTACATCTTCCTACGAGCAGTACTTC	CASSITSSYEQYF
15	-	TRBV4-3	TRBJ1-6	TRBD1	TGCGCCAGCAGCCCTCTACAACAGGGGGGTTCACCCCTCCACTTT	CASSPLQQGGSPLHF
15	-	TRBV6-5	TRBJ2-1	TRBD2	TGTGCCAGCAGTTACATAGCGGGGGAGCCCAATGAGCAGTTCTTC	CASSYIAGEPNEQFF
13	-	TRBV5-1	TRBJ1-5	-	TGCGCCAGCAGCGCCTCAGAAAATCAGCCCCAGCATTTT	CASSASENQPQHF
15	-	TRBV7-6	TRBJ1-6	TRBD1	TGTGCCAGCAGCTCCTGGACAGGGGGAGGTTCACCCCTCCACTTT	CASSSWTGGGSPLHF
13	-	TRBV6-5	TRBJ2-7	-	TGTGCCAGCAGTTCCCCTCCCACGGGGAGGTCGTACTTC	CASSSPPTGRSYF
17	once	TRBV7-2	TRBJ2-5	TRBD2	TGTGCCAGCAGCTTAATCCCACCTAGCGGGGGGGAGGAGACCCAGTACTTC	CASSLIPPSGGEETQYF
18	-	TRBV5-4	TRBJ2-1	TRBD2	TGTGCCAGCAGCCCCCGACTAGCGGGGGACGGGTCCTACAATGAGCAGTTCTTC	CASSPRLAGDGSYNEQFF
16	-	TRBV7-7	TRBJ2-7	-	TGTGCTAGCAGCTTAGCGGTCGGGGGGCGCTCTTCCGAGCAGTACTTC	CASSLAVGGRSSEQYF
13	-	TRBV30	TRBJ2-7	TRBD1	TGTGCCTGGAGTAAACAGGGGGGCTACGAGCAGTACTTC	CAWSKQGGYEQYF
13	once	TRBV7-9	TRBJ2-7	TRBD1	TGTGCCAGCAGATCCGGGACAGGGGGCGAGCAGTACTTC	CASRSGTGGEQYF
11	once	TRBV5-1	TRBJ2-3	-	TGCGCCAGCAGCTCTACAGATACGCAGTATTTT	CASSSTDTQYF
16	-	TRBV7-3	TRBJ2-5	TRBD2	TGTGCCAGCAGTCACAGGAGGCTAGCGGACGGCGAGACCCAGTACTTC	CASSHRRLADGETQYF
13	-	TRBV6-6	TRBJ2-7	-	TGTGCCAGCAGTTACTCGGAGCTCTACGAGCAGTACTTC	CASSYSELYEQYF
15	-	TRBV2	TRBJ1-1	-	TGTGCCAGCAGTGAGGAGTTTTTCATGAACACTGAAGCTTTCTTT	CASSEEFFMNTEAFF
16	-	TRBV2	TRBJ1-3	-	TGTGCCAGCAGTGAAAGAGGGCATACCACTGGAAACACCATATATTTT	CASSERGHTTGNTIYF
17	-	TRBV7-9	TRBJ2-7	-	TGTGCCAGCAGCGGCACCGGGACAACAGAACCCTCCTACGAGCAGTACTTC	CASSGTGTTEPSYEQYF
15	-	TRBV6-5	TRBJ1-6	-	TGTGCCAGCAGTTGGGCTGGGGCTGTGGGGTCACCCCTCCACTTT	CASSWAGAVGSPLHF
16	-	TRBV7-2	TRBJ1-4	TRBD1	TGTGCCAGCAGCTTAGATAGGGGGACAGGGAATGAAAAACTGTTTTTT	CASSLDRGTGNEKLFF
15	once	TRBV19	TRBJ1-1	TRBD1	TGTGCCAGTATCTCATCCACAGGGGGGACGGCTGAAGCTTTCTTT	CASISSTGGTAEAFF
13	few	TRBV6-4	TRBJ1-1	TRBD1	TGTGCCAGCAGTGAACAGACAGGGAGTGAAGCTTTCTTT	CASSEQTGSEAFF
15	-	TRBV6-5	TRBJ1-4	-	TGTGCCAGCAGTTACTCGGGGGGGTTGGGCGAAAAACTGTTTTTT	CASSYSGGLGEKLFF
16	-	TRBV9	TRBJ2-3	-	TGTGCCAGCAGCGCATCAGCGGCATCTAGCACAGATACGCAGTATTTT	CASSASAASSTDTQYF
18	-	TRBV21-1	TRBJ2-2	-	TGTGCCAGCAGCAAAGTCCCCTTAGTCGGGGGGGCGATCGGGGAGCTGTTTTTT	CASSKVPLVGGAIGELFF
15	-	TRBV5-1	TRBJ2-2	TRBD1	TGCGCCAGCAGCTTGGAGCACAGGGGGCCCGGGGAGCTGTTTTTT	CASSLEHRGPGELFF